This T cell receptor (beta chain) appears in the sequencing data of a study of technical replicates of blood from a handful of donors. Germline V lookup: CDR1 MDHEN, CDR2 SYDVKM. CDR3 size: 16 residues. The junction had 6 bases not matched to a gene; V was cut back by 3 bases and J by 3 bases. The data were produced by immunoSEQ multiplex PCR, yet TCRdb's version contains in-frame clones alone and is incomplete. The sample includes 80,000 to 100,000 clones, approximately 96% of them seen just once. The TCR sequence derives from a human donor in good health. This chain joins TRBV28 and TRBJ2-5; 11 nucleotides align to TRBD2. Sample: T cells isolated from PBMCs. The CDR3 coding sequence is TGTGCCAGCAGTTTGACTAGCGGGACTACAGAAGAGACCCAGTACTTC. It translates to CASSLTSGTTEETQYF. Full variable domain (missing parts from reference TRBV28 and TRBJ2-5): DVKVTQSSRYLVKRTGEKVFLECVQDMDHENMFWYRQDPGLGLRLIYFSYDVKMKEKGDIPEGYSVSREKKERFSLILESASTNQTSMYLCASSLTSGTTEETQYFGPGTRLLVL.